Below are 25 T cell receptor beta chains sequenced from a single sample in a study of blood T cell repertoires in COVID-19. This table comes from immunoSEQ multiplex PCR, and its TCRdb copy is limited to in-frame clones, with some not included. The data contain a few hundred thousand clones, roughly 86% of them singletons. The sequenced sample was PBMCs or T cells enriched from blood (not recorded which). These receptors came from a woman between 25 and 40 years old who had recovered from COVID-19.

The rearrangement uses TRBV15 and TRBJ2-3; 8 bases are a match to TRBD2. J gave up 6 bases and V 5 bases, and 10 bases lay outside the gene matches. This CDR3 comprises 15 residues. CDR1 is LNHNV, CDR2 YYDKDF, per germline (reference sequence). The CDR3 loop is CATSDEGRGGDTQYF. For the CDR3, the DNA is TGTGCCACCAGCGATGAGGGTCGGGGGGGCGATACGCAGTATTTT.

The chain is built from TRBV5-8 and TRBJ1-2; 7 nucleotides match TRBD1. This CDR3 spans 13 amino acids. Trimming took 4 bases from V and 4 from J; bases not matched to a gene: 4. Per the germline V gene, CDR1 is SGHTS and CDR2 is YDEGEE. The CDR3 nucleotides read TGTGCCAGCAGCCCGGACAGGATCTATGGCTACACCTTC. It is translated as CASSPDRIYGYTF.

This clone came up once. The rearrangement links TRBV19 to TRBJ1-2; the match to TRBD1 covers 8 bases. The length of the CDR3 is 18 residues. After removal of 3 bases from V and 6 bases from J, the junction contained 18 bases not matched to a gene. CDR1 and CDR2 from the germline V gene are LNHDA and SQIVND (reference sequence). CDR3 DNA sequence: TGTGCCAGTAGTATTCTCCACGTCTTTACAGGGGGTCGAGATGGCTACACCTTC. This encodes CASSILHVFTGGRDGYTF.

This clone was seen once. CDR3 in DNA: TGTGCCAGCAGCCAAGGAGCGGGAGGGCCCTACGAGCAGTACTTC. Translation gives CASSQGAGGPYEQYF. The chain has TRBV14 and TRBJ2-7, with 10 bases that match TRBD2. The CDR3 has 15 amino acids. With 1 base clipped from V and 2 bases from J, the junction kept 2 bases outside the gene matches. Germline lookup yields CDR1 SGHDN and CDR2 FVKESK.

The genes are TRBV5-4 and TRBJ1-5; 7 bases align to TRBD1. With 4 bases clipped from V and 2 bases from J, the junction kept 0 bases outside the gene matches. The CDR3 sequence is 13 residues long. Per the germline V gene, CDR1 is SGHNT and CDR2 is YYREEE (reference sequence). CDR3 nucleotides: TGTGCCAGCAGCACAGGGGGCAATCAGCCCCAGCATTTT. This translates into CASSTGGNQPQHF.

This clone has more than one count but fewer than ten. This chain's CDR3 is CASSRGGSAYEQYF. The CDR3 DNA reads TGTGCCAGCAGTAGAGGCGGGAGTGCCTACGAGCAGTACTTC. The V gene is TRBV2, the J gene TRBJ2-7; 7 bases line up with TRBD2. Germline V CDR1 and CDR2: SNHLY, FYNNEI. This CDR3 has 14 amino acids. V was pared by 5 bases and J by 2 bases, with 6 bases of the junction left unmatched.

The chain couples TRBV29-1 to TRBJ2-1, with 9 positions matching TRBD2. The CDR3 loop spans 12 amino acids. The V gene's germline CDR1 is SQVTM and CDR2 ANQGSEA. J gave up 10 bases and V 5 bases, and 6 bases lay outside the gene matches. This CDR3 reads CSVRGLAGEQFF. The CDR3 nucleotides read TGCAGCGTTAGGGGTCTAGCGGGAGAGCAGTTCTTC.

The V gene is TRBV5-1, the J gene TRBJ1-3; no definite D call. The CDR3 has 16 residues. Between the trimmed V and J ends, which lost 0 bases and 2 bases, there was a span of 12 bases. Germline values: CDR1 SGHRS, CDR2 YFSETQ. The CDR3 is CASSLDAGGPGNTIYF. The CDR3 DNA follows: TGCGCCAGCAGCTTGGATGCAGGTGGGCCTGGAAACACCATATATTTT.

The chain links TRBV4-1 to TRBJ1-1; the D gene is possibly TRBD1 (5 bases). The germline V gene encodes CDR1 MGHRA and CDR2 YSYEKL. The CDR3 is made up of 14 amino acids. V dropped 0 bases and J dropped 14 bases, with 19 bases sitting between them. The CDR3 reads CASSQDPLSTVSFF. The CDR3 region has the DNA TGCGCCAGCAGCCAAGATCCACTTTCGACAGTCTCCTTCTTT.

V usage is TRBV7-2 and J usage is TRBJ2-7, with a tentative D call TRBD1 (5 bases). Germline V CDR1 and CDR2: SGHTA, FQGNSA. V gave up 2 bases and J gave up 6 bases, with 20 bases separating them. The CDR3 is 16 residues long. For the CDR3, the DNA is TGTGCCAGCAGCTTATCCCTGAGGTGGGGCAGTTTCGAGCAGTACTTC. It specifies CASSLSLRWGSFEQYF.

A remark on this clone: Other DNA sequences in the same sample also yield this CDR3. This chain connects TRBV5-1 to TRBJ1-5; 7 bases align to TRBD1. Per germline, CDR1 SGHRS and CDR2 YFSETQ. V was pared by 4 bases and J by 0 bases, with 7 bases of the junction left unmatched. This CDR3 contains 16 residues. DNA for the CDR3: TGCGCCAGCAGCCCCGGGACAGACAATAGCAATCAGCCCCAGCATTTT. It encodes CASSPGTDNSNQPQHF.

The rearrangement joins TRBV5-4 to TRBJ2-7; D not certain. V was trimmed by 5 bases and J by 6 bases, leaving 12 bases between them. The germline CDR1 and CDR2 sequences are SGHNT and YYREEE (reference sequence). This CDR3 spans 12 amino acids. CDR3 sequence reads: CASRSLSGEQYF. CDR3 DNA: TGTGCCAGCAGATCCCTAAGTGGCGAGCAGTACTTC. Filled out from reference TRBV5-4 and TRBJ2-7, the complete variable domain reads ETGVTQSPTHLIKTRGQQVTLRCSSQSGHNTVSWYQQALGQGPQFIFQYYREEENGRGNFPPRFSGLQFPNYSSELNVNALELDDSALYLCASRSLSGEQYFGPGTRLTVT.

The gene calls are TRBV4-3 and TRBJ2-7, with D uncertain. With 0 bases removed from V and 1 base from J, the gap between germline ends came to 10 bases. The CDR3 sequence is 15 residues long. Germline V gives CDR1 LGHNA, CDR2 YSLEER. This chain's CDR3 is CASSQDFLPSYEQYF. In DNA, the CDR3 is TGCGCCAGCAGCCAAGACTTTCTACCATCCTACGAGCAGTACTTC.

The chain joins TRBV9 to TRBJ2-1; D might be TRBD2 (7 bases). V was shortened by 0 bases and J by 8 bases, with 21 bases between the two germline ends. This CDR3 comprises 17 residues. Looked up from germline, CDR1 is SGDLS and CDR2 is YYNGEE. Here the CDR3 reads CASSVVVNGGALHEQFF. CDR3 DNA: TGTGCCAGCAGCGTAGTAGTAAATGGGGGGGCCCTCCATGAGCAGTTCTTC.

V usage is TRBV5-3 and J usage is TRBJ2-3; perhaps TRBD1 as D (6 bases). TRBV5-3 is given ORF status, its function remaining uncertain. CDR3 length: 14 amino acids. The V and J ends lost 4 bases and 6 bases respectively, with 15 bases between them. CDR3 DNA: TGTGCCAGAAGCCCCTTACAGGGACGGGATACGCAGTATTTT. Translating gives CARSPLQGRDTQYF.

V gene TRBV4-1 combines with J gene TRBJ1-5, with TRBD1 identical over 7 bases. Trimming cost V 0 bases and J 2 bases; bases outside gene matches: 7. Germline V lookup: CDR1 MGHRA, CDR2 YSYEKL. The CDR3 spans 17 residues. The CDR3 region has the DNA TGCGCCAGCAGCCAAGATGCAGGGGGGATTCGCAATCAGCCCCAGCATTTT. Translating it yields CASSQDAGGIRNQPQHF.

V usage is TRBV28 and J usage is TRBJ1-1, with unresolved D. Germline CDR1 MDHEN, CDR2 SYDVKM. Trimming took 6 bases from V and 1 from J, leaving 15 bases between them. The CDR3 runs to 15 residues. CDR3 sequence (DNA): TGTGCCAGCAGCGCCGCGGGCAGAGCGAACACTGAAGCTTTCTTT. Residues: CASSAAGRANTEAFF.

CDR3 protein: CAWSGLAETDTQYF. For the CDR3, the DNA is TGTGCCTGGAGTGGGCTAGCGGAGACAGATACGCAGTATTTT. This chain links TRBV30 with TRBJ2-3, with TRBD2 matching 7 bases. Germline-derived CDR1 and CDR2 are GTSNPN and SVGIG (reference sequence). There are 14 residues in the CDR3. V trimming: 1 base; J trimming: 3 bases; junction bases outside the gene matches: 4.

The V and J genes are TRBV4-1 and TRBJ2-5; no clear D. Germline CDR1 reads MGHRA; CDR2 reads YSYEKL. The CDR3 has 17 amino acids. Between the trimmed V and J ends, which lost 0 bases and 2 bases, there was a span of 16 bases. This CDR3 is CASSQDTVPKPQETQYF. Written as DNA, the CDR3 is TGCGCCAGCAGCCAAGACACTGTTCCTAAGCCTCAAGAGACCCAGTACTTC.

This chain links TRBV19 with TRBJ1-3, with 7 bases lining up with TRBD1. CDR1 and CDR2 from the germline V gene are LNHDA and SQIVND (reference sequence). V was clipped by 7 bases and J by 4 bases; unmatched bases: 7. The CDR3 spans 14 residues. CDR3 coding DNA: TGTGCCAGTACAGACAGGGCAGCAGGAAACACCATATATTTT. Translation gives CASTDRAAGNTIYF. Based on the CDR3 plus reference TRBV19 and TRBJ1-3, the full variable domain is DGGITQSPKYLFRKEGQNVTLSCEQNLNHDAMYWYRQDPGQGLRLIYYSQIVNDFQKGDIAEGYSVSREKKESFPLTVTSAQKNPTAFYLCASTDRAAGNTIYFGEGSWLTVV.

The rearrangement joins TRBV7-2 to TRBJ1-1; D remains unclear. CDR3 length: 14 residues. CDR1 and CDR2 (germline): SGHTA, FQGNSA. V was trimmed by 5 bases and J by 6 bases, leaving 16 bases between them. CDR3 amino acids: CASSPDRSSAEAFF. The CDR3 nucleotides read TGTGCCAGCAGCCCAGACCGGTCGAGCGCTGAAGCTTTCTTT.

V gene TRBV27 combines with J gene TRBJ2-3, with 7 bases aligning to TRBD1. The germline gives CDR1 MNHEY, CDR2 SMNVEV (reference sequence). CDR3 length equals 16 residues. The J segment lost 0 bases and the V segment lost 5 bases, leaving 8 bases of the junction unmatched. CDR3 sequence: CASSHLPGQSTDTQYF. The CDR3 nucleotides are TGTGCCAGCAGTCACTTACCGGGACAGAGCACAGATACGCAGTATTTT.

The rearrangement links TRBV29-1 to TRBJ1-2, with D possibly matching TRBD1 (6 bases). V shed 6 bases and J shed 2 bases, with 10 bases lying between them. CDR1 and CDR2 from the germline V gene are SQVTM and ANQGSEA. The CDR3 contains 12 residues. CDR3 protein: CSVIQGNYGYTF. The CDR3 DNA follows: TGCAGCGTCATACAGGGAAACTATGGCTACACCTTC.

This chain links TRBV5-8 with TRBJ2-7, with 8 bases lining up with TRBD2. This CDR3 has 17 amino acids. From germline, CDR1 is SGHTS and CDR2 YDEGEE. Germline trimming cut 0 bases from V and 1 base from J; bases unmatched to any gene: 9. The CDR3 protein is CASSLEVGGTSSYEQYF. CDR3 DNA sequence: TGTGCCAGCAGCTTGGAGGTTGGGGGGACTAGTTCCTACGAGCAGTACTTC.

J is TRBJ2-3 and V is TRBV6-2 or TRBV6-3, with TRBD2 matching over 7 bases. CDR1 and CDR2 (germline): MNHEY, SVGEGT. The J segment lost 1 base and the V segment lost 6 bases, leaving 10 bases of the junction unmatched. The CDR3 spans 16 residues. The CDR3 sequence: CASSTRAGTRTDTQYF. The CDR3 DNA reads TGTGCCAGCAGCACCCGAGCGGGGACCCGCACAGATACGCAGTATTTT.